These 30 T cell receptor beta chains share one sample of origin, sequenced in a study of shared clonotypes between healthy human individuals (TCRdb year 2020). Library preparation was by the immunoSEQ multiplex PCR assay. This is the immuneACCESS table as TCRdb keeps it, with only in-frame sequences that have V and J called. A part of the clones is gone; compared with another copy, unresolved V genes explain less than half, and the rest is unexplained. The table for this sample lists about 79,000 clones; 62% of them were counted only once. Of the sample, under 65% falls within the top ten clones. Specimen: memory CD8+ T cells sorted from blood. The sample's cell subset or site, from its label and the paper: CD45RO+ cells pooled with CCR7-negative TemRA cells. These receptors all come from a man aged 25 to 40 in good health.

CDR3 nucleotide sequence: TGTGCCAGCAGTGACGGCGGGCCGGTGAGTCAGCCCCAGCATTTT. It encodes CASSDGGPVSQPQHF. V gene TRBV6-1 combines with J gene TRBJ1-5; unclear D gene. This CDR3 is built from 15 residues. Germline CDR1 MNHNS, CDR2 SASEGT. With 3 bases removed from V and 6 bases from J, the gap between germline ends came to 15 bases.

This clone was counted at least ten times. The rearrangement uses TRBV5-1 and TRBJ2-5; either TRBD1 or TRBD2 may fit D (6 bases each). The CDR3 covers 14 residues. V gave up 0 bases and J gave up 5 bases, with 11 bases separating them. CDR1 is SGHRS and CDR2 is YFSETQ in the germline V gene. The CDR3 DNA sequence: TGCGCCAGCAGCTTGGTCGGGGGCGGGGAGACCCAGTACTTC. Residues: CASSLVGGGETQYF.

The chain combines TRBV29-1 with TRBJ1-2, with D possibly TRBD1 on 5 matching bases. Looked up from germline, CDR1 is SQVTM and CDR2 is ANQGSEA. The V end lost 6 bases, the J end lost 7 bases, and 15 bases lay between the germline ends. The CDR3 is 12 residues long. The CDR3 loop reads CSVPRGGGGYTF. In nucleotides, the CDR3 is TGCAGCGTCCCCCGGGGGGGAGGTGGCTACACCTTC.

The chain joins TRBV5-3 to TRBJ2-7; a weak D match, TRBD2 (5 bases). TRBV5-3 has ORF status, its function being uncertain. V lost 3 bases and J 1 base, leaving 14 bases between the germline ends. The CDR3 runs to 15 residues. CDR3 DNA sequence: TGTGCCAGAAGCTCTCCCGGGAAACGTTCCTACGAGCAGTACTTC. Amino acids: CARSSPGKRSYEQYF.

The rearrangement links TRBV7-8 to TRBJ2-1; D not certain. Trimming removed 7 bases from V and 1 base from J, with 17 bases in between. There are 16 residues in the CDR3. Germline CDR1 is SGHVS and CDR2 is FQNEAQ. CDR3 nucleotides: TGTGCCAGCACCTCTTCTAGGTTTGGGTCCTACAATGAGCAGTTCTTC. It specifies CASTSSRFGSYNEQFF.

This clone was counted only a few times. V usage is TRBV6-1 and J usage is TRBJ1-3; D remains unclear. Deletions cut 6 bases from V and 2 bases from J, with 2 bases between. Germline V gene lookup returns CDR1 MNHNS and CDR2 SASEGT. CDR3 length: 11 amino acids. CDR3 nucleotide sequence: TGTGCCAGCAGGGCTGGAAACACCATATATTTT. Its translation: CASRAGNTIYF.

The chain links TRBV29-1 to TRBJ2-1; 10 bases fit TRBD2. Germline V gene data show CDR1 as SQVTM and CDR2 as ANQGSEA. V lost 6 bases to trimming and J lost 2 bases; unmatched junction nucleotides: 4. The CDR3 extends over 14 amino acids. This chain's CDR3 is CSVSGTSAYNEQFF. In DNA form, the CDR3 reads TGCAGCGTCTCCGGGACTAGCGCCTACAATGAGCAGTTCTTC.

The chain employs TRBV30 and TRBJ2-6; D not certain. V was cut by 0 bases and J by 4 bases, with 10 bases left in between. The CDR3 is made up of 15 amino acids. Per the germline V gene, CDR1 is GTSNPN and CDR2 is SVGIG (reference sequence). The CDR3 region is CAWSVLGLGANVLTF. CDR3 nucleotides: TGTGCCTGGAGTGTATTAGGTCTCGGGGCCAACGTCCTGACTTTC.

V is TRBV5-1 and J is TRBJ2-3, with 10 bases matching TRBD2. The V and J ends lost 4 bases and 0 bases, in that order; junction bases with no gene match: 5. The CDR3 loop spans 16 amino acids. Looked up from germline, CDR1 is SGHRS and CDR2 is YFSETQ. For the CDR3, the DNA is TGCGCCAGCAGCCCATCGACTAGCGGGAGCACAGATACGCAGTATTTT. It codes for CASSPSTSGSTDTQYF.

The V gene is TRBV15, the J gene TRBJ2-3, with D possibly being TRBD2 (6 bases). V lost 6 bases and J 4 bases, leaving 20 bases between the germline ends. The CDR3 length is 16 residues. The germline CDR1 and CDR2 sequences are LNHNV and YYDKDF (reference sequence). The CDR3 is CATSQIPSDLADTQYF. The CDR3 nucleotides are TGTGCCACCAGTCAGATTCCTAGCGATCTGGCAGATACGCAGTATTTT. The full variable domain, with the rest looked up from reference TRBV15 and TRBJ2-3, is DAMVIQNPRYQVTQFGKPVTLSCSQTLNHNVMYWYQQKSSQAPKLLFHYYDKDFNNEADTPDNFQSRRPNTSFCFLDIRSPGLGDTAMYLCATSQIPSDLADTQYFGPGTRLTVL.

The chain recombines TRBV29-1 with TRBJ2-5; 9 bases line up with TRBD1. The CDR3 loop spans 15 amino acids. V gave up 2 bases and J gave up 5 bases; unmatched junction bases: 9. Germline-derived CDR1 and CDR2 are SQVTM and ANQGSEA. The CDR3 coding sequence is TGCAGCGTTGAATCCCGGGACAGGGAGTTGGAGACCCAGTACTTC. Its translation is CSVESRDRELETQYF.

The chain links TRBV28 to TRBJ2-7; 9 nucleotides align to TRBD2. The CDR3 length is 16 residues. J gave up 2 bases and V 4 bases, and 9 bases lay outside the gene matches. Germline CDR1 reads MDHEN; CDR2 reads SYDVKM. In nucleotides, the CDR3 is TGTGCCAGCAGTTCTTTAGCGACTAGCGGAACCTACGAGCAGTACTTC. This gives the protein CASSSLATSGTYEQYF.

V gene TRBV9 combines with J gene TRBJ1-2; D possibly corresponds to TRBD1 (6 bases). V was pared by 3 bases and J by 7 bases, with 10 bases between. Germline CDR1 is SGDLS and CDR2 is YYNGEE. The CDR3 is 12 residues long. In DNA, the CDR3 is TGTGCCAGCAGCGACGGGGGCCCTGGCTACACCTTC. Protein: CASSDGGPGYTF. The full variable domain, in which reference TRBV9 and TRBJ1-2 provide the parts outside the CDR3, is DSGVTQTPKHLITATGQRVTLRCSPRSGDLSVYWYQQSLDQGLQFLIQYYNGEERAKGNILERFSAQQFPDLHSELNLSSLELGDSALYFCASSDGGPGYTFGSGTRLTVV.

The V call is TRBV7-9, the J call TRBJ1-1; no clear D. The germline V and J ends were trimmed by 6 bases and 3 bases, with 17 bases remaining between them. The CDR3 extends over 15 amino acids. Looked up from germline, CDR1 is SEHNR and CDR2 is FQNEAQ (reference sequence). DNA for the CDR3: TGTGCCAGCAGACAGCCCAATAACTTTTACACTGAAGCTTTCTTT. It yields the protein CASRQPNNFYTEAFF.

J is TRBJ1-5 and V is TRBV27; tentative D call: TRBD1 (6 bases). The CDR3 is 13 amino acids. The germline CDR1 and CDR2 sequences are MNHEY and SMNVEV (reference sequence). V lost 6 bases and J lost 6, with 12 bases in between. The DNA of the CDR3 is TGTGCCAGCAGCCTACAGGGAGGTCAGCCCCAGCATTTT. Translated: CASSLQGGQPQHF.

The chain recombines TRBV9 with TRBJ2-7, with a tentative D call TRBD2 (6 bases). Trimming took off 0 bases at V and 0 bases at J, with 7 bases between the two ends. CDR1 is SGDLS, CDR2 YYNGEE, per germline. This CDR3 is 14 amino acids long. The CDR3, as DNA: TGTGCCAGCAGCGTAGTAGCGGACTCCTACGAGCAGTACTTC. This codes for CASSVVADSYEQYF. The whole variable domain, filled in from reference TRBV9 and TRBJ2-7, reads DSGVTQTPKHLITATGQRVTLRCSPRSGDLSVYWYQQSLDQGLQFLIQYYNGEERAKGNILERFSAQQFPDLHSELNLSSLELGDSALYFCASSVVADSYEQYFGPGTRLTVT.

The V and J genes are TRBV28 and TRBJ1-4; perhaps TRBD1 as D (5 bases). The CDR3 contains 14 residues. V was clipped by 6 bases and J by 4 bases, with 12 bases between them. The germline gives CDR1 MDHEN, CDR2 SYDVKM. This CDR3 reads CASSRGRGNEKLFF. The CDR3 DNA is TGTGCCAGCAGCCGGGGCCGGGGTAATGAAAAACTGTTTTTT.

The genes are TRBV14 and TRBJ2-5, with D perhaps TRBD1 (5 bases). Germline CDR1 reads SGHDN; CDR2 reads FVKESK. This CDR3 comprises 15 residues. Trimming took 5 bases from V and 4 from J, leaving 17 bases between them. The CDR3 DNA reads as TGTGCCAGCAGCTTACGCCGTCCACAGGCAGAGACCCAGTACTTC. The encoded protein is CASSLRRPQAETQYF.

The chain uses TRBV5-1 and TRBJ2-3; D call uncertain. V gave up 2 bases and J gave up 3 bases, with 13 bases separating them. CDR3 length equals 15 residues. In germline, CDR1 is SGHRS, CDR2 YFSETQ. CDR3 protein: CASSFERRRTDTQYF. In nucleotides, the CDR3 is TGCGCCAGCAGCTTTGAGCGACGAAGAACAGATACGCAGTATTTT. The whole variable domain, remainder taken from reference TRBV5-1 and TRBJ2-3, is KAGVTQTPRYLIKTRGQQVTLSCSPISGHRSVSWYQQTPGQGLQFLFEYFSETQRNKGNFPGRFSGRQFSNSRSEMNVSTLELGDSALYLCASSFERRRTDTQYFGPGTRLTVL.

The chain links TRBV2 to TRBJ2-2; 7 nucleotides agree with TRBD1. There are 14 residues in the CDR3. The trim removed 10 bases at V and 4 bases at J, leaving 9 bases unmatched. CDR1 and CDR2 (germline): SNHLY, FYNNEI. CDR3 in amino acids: CATRGQHLTGELFF. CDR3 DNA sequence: TGTGCCACCCGGGGACAGCACCTCACCGGGGAGCTGTTTTTT.

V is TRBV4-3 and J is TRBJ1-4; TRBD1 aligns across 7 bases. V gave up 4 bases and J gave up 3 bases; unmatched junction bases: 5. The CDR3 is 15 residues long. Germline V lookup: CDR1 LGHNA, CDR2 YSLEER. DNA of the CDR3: TGCGCCAGCAGCCCACGGGACAGCCCTAATGAAAAACTGTTTTTT. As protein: CASSPRDSPNEKLFF.

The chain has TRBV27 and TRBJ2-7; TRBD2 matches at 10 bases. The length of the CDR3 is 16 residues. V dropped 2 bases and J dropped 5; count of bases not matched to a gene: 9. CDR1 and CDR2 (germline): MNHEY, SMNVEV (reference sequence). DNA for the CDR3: TGTGCCAGCAGTTTACCCTTTGAGCGGGAGGGCCACGAGCAGTACTTC. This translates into CASSLPFEREGHEQYF.

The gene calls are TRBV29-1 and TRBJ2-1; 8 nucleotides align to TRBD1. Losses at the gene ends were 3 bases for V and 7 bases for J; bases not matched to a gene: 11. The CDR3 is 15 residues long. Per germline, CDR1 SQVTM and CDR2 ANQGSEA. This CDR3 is CSVETQGAVANEQFF. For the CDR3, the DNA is TGCAGCGTTGAGACCCAGGGGGCAGTCGCGAATGAGCAGTTCTTC.

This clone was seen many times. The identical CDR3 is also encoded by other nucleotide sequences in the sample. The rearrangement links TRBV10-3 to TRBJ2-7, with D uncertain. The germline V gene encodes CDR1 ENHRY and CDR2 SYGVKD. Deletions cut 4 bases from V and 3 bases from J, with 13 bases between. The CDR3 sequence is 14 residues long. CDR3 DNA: TGTGCCATCAGTGCGGTGCCCCGGAGCTACGAGCAGTACTTC. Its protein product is CAISAVPRSYEQYF.

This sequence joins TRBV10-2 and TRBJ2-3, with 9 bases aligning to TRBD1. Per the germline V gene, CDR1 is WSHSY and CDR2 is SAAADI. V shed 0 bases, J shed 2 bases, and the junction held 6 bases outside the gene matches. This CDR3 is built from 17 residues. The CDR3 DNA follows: TGCGCCAGCAGTGAGTCGTTACAGGGGGCGAACACAGATACGCAGTATTTT. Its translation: CASSESLQGANTDTQYF.

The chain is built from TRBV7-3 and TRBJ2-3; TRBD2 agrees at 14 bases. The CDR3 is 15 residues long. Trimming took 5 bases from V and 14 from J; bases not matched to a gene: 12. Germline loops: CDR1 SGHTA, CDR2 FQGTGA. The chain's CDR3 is CASSEGLAGVGRWYF. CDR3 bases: TGTGCCAGCAGCGAGGGACTAGCGGGAGTGGGGCGGTGGTATTTT.

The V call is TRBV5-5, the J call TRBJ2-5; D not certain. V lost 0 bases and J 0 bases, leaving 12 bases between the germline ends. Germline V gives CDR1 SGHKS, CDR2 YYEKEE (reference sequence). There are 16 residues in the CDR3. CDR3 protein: CASSLGSAAYQETQYF. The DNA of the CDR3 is TGTGCCAGCAGCTTGGGGTCAGCCGCGTACCAAGAGACCCAGTACTTC.

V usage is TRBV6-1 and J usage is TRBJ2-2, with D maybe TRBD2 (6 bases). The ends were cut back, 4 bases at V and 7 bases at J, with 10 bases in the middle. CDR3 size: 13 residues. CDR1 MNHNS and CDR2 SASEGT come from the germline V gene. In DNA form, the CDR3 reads TGTGCCAGCAGTGCCCGGGGGTACGGGGAGCTGTTTTTT. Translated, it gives CASSARGYGELFF.

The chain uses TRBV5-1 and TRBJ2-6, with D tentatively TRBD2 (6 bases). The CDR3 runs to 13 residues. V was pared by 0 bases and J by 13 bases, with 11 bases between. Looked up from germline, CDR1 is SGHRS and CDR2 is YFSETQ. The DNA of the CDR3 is TGCGCCAGCAGCTTGGAGGTAGCGGTTGTCCTGACTTTC. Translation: CASSLEVAVVLTF.

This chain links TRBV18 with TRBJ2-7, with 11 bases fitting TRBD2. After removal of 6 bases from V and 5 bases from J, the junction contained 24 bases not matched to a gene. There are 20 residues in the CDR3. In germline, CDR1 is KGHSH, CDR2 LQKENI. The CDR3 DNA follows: TGTGCCAGCTCTGGCAGCAGACTAGCGGGACTCAACTTCGACGGCGACGAGCAGTACTTC. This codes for CASSGSRLAGLNFDGDEQYF.